The sample holds many counts of the clone carrying this T cell receptor (beta chain). TCRdb re-called clones from the PCR reads using MiXCR. The sample carries 84,000 or so clones, around 9.1% recorded once. Trimming stripped 6 bases from V and 3 bases from J, with 15 bases between. CDR1 SGHAT and CDR2 FQNNGV come from the germline V gene. The CDR3 is 14 residues long. Prior to thyroid surgery, none of the patients had received any treatment. The data are from a study of metastatic and nonmetastatic thyroid tumors. The chain joins TRBV11-2 to TRBJ2-7; tentative D call: TRBD1 (6 bases). This TCR derives from a female donor with papillary thyroid cancer or a benign thyroid nodule (not recorded which). Some clones in this sample may be carry-over from other donors' samples. Sequencing input: blood. CDR3 coding DNA: TGTGCCAGCAGTATCCGGGACAAACTCTACGAGCAGTACTTC. Amino acids: CASSIRDKLYEQYF.